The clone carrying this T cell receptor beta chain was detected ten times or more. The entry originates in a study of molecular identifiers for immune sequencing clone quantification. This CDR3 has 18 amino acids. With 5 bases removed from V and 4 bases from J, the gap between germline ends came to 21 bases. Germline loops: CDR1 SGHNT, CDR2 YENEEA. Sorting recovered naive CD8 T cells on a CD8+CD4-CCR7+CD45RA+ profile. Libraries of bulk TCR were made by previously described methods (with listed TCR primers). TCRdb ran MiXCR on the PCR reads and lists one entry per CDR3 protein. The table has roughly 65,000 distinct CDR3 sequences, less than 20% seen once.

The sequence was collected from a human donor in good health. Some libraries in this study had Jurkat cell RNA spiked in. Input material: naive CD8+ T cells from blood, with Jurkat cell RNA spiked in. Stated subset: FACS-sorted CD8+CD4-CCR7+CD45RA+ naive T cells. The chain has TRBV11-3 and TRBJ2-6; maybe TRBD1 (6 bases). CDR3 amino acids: CASSPRQITGSGANVLTF. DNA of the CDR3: TGTGCCAGCAGCCCGAGACAAATCACAGGGTCAGGGGCCAACGTCCTGACTTTC.